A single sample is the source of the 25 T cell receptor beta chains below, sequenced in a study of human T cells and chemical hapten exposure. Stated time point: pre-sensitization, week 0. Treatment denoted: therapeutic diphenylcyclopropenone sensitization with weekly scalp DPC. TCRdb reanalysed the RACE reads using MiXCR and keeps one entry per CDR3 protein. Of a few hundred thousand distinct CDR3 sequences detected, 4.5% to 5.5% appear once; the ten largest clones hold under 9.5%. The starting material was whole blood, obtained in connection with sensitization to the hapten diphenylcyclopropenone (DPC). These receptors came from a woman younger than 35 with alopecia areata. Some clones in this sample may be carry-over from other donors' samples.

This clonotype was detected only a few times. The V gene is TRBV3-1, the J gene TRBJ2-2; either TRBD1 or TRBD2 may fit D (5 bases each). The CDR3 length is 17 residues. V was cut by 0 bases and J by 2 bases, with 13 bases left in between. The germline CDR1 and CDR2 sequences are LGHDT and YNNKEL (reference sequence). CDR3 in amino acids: CASSQEEWGSNTGELFF. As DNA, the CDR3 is TGTGCCAGCAGCCAAGAGGAATGGGGGTCAAACACCGGGGAGCTGTTTTTT.

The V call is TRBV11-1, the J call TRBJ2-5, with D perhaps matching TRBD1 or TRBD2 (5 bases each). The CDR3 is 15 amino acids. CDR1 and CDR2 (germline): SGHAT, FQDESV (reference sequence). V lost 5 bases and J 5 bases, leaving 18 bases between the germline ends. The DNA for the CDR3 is TGTGCCAGCAGCCTTGGGACGTCCGATCGGGAGACCCAGTACTTC. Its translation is CASSLGTSDRETQYF.

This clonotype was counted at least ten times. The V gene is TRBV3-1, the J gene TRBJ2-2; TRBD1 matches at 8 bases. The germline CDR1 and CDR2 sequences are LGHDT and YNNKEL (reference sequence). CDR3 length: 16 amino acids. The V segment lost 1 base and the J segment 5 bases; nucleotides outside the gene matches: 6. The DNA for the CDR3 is TGTGCCAGCAGCCAAGCACTACGACAGGGGACCGGGGAGCTGTTTTTT. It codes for CASSQALRQGTGELFF.

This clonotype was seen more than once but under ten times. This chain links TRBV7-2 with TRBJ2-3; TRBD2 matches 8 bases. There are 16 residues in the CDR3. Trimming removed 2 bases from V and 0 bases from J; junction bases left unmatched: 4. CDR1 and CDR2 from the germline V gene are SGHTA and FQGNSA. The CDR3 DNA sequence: TGTGCCAGCAGCTTATTCCAGCGGGGGAGCACAGATACGCAGTATTTT. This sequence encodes CASSLFQRGSTDTQYF.

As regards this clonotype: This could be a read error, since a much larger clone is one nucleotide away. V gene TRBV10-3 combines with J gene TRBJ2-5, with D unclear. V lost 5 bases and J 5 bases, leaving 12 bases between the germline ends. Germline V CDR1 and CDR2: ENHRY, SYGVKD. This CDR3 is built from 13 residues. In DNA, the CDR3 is TGTGCCATCAGTTCGGCCCCGGAGGAGACCCAGTACTTC. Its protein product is CAISSAPEETQYF.

The chain's CDR3 is CASSFISNEKLFF. The CDR3 nucleotides read TGTGCCAGCAGTTTTATCAGCAATGAAAAACTGTTTTTT. This rearrangement joins TRBV12-3 or TRBV12-4 to TRBJ1-4; D is unclear. Between the trimmed V and J ends, which lost 3 bases and 5 bases, there was a span of 7 bases. The CDR3 covers 13 residues.

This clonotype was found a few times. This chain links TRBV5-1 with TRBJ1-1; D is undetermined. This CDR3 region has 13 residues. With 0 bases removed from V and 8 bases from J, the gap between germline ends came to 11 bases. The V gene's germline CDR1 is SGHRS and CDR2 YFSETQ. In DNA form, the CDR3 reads TGCGCCAGCAGCTTGGCCTTGGGTTACGAAGCTTTCTTT. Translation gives CASSLALGYEAFF.

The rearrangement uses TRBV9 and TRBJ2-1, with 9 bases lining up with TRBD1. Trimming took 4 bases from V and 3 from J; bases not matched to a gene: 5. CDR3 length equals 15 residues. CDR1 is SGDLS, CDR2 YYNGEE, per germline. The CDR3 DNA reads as TGTGCCAGCAGCTCTCGGACAGGGGTCTACAATGAGCAGTTCTTC. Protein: CASSSRTGVYNEQFF.

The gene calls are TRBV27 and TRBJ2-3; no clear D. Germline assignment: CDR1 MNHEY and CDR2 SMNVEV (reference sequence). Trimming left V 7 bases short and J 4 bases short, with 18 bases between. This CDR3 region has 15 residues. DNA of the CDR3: TGTGCCAGCAAAGGAAGGGCCCAAGGCCCAGATACGCAGTATTTT. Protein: CASKGRAQGPDTQYF.

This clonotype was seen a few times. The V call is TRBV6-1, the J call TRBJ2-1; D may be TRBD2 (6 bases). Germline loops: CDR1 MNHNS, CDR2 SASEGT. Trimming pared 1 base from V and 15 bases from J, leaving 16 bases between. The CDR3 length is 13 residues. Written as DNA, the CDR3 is TGTGCCAGCAGTGAAGAAAGGAGGGGATGGCTGTTCTTC. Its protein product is CASSEERRGWLFF.

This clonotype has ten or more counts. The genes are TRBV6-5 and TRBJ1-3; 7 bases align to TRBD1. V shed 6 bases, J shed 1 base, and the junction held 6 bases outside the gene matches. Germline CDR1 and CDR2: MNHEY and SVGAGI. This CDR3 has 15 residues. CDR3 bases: TGTGCCAGCAGCCCCTACAGGGGATCTGGAAACACCATATATTTT. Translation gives CASSPYRGSGNTIYF.

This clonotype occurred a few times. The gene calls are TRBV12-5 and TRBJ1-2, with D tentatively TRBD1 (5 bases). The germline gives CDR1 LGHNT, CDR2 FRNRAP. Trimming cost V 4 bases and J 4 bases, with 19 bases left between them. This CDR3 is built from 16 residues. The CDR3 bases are TGTGCTAGTGGTTCGGTAATAGACAGAGATGCCTATGGCTACACCTTC. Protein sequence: CASGSVIDRDAYGYTF.

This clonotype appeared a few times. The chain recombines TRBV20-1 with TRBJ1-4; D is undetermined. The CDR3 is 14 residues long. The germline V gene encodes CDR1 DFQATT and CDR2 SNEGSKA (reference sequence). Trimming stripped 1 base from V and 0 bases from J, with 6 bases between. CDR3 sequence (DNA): TGCAGTGCTAGAGCGGCGACAACTAATGAAAAACTGTTTTTT. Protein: CSARAATTNEKLFF.

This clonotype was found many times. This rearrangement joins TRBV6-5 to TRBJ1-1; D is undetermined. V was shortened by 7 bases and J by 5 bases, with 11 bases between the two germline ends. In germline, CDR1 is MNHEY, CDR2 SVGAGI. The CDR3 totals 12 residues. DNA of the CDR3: TGTGCCAGCATCAATAGGCGAACTGAAGCTTTCTTT. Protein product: CASINRRTEAFF.

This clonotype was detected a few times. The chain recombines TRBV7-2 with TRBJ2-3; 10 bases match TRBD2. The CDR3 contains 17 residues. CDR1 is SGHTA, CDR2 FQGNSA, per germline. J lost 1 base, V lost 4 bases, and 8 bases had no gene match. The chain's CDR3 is CASSSHSGGLRTDTQYF. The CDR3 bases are TGTGCCAGCAGCTCCCATAGCGGGGGGTTACGCACAGATACGCAGTATTTT.

The DNA for the CDR3 is TGCAGTGCTAGAGATAAGAAGGGGAACAATCAGCCCCAGCATTTT. Protein sequence: CSARDKKGNNQPQHF. The rearrangement links TRBV20-1 to TRBJ1-5; TRBD1 is a possible D gene (5 bases). The V gene lost 0 bases and the J gene lost 3 bases, with 12 bases spanning the gap. The CDR3 loop spans 15 amino acids. From germline, CDR1 is DFQATT and CDR2 SNEGSKA (reference sequence).

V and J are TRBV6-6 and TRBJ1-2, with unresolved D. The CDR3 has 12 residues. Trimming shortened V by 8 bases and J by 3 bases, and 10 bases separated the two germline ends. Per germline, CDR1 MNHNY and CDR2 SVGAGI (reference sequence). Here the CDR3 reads CASAQSDYGYTF. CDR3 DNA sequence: TGTGCCAGCGCCCAATCGGACTATGGCTACACCTTC.

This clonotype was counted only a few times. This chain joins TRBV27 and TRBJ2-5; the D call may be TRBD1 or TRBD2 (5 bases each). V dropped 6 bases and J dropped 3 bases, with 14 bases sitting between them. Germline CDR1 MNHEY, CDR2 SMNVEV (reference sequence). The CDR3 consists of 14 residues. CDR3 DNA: TGTGCCAGCAGCCCCGCGGGCAGGGAAGAGACCCAGTACTTC. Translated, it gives CASSPAGREETQYF.

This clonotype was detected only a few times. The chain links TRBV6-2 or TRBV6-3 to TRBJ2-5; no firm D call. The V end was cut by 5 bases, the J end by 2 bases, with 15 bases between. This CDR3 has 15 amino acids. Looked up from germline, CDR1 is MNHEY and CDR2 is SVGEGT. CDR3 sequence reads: CASSTIRGFQETQYF. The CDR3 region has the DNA TGTGCCAGCAGTACAATACGTGGATTTCAAGAGACCCAGTACTTC.

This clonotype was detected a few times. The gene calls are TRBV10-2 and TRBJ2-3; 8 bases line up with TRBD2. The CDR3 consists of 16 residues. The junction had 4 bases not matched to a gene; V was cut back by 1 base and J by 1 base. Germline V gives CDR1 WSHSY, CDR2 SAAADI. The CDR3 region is CASSEWSSGGTDTQYF. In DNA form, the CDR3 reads TGCGCCAGCAGTGAGTGGAGTAGCGGGGGCACAGATACGCAGTATTTT.

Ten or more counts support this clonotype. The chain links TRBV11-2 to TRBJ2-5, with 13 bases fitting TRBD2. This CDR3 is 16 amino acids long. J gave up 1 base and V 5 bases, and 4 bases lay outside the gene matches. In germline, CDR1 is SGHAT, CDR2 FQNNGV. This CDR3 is CASSPRTSGGQETQYF. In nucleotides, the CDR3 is TGTGCCAGCAGCCCTAGGACTAGCGGGGGCCAAGAGACCCAGTACTTC. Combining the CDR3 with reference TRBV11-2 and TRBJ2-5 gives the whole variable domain EAGVAQSPRYKIIEKRQSVAFWCNPISGHATLYWYQQILGQGPKLLIQFQNNGVVDDSQLPKDRFSAERLKGVDSTLKIQPAKLEDSAVYLCASSPRTSGGQETQYFGPGTRLLVL.

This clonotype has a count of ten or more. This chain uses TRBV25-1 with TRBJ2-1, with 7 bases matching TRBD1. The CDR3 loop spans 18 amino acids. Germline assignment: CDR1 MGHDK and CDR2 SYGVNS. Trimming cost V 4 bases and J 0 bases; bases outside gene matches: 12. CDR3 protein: CASSGEMTGPSSYNEQFF. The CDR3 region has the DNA TGTGCCAGCAGTGGAGAGATGACAGGGCCGAGCTCCTACAATGAGCAGTTCTTC.

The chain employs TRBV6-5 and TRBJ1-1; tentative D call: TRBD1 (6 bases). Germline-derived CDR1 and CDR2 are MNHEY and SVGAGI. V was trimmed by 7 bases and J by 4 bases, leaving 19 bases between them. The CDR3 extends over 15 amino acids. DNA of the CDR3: TGTGCCAGCAACCCCATGGGAGCAGGGGCCACTGAAGCTTTCTTT. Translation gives CASNPMGAGATEAFF.

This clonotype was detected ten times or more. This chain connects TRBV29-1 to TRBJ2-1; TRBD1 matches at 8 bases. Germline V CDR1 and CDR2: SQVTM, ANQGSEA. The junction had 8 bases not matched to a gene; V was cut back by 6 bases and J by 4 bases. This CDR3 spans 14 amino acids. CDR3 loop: CSVLGQGAYNEQFF. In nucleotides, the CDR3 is TGCAGCGTCCTCGGGCAGGGGGCATACAATGAGCAGTTCTTC.

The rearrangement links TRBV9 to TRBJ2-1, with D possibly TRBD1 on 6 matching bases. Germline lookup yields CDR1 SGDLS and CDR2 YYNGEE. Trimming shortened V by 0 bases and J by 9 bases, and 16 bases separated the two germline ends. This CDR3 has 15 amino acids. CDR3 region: CASSVEGNPGVEQFF. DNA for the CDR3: TGTGCCAGCAGCGTAGAAGGCAACCCAGGGGTTGAGCAGTTCTTC.